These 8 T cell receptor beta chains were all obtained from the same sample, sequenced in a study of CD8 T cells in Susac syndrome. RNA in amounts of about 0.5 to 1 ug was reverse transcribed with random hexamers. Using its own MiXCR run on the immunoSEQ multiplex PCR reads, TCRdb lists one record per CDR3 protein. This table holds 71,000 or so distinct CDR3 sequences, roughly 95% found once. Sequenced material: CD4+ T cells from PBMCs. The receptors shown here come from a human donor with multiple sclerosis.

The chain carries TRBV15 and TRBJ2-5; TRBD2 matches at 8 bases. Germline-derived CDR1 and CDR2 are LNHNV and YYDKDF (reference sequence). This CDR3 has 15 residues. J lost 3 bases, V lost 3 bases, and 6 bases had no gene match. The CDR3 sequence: CATSSPGGAKETQYF. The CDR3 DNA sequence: TGTGCCACCAGCAGCCCCGGGGGGGCGAAAGAGACCCAGTACTTC.

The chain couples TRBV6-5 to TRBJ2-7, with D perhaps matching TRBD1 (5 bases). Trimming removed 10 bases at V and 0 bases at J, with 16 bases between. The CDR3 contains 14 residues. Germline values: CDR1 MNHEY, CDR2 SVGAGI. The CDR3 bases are TGTGCCACCGCCGAAAACAGGCTCTCCTACGAGCAGTACTTC. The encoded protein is CATAENRLSYEQYF.

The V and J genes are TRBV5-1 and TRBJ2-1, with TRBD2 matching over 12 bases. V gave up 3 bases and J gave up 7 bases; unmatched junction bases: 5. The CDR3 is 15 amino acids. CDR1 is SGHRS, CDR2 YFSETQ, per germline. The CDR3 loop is CASSSLAGGLNEQFF. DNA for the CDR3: TGCGCCAGCAGCTCTCTAGCGGGGGGGCTAAATGAGCAGTTCTTC.

CDR3 amino acids: CASTTGQPETQYF. As DNA, the CDR3 is TGTGCCAGCACTACCGGACAGCCAGAGACCCAGTACTTC. The V call is TRBV12-3 or TRBV12-4, the J call TRBJ2-5; D is possibly TRBD1 (6 bases). This CDR3 region has 13 residues. With 7 bases removed from V and 4 bases from J, the gap between germline ends came to 13 bases.

The CDR3 protein is CSVADPRRNYGYTF. The DNA of the CDR3 is TGCAGCGTCGCCGACCCCCGGAGGAACTATGGCTACACCTTC. The chain uses TRBV29-1 and TRBJ1-2; no clear D gene. Trimming cost V 6 bases and J 2 bases, with 16 bases left between them. The germline V gene encodes CDR1 SQVTM and CDR2 ANQGSEA. This CDR3 contains 14 residues.

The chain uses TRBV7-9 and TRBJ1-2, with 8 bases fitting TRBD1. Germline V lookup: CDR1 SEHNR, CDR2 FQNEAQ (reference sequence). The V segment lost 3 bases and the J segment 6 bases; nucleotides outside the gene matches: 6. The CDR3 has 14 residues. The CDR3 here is CASSFRGQGNGYTF. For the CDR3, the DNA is TGTGCCAGCAGCTTCCGCGGACAGGGCAATGGCTACACCTTC. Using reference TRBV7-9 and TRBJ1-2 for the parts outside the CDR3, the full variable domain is DTGVSQNPRHKITKRGQNVTFRCDPISEHNRLYWYRQTLGQGPEFLTYFQNEAQLEKSRLLSDRFSAERPKGSFSTLEIQRTEQGDSAMYLCASSFRGQGNGYTFGSGTRLTVV.

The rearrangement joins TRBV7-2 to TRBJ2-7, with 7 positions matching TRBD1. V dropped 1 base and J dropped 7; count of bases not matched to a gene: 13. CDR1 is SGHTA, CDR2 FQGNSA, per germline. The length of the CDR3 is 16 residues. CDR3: CASSLGPRGDSGEQYF. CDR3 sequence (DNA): TGTGCCAGCAGCTTAGGCCCCCGAGGGGACAGTGGGGAGCAGTACTTC.

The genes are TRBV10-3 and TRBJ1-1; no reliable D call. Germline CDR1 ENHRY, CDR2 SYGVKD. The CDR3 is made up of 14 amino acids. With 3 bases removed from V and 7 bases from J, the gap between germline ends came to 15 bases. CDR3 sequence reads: CAISEPGSPYEAFF. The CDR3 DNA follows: TGTGCCATCAGTGAACCTGGCAGCCCTTATGAAGCTTTCTTT.